These 8 T cell receptor beta chains came from one sample sequenced in a study of T-cell reconstitution after alpha-beta-depleted transplantation in children. During its preparation, the TCRbeta library received unique molecular identifiers. TCRdb reprocessed the PCR reads with MiXCR, giving one entry per CDR3 protein. Of about 370,000 distinct CDR3 sequences in the sample, over 20% are singletons; the top ten hold around 3.9%. The sample consisted of PBMCs from the stem cell graft donor, taken from the stem cell graft. The receptors were gathered from a human donor who donated a stem cell graft to a child with acute myeloid leukemia.

There are a few counts of this clonotype. The V gene is TRBV5-1, the J gene TRBJ1-1, with 9 bases aligning to TRBD1. Germline CDR1 is SGHRS and CDR2 is YFSETQ. This CDR3 is 14 amino acids long. Trimming cost V 2 bases and J 2 bases; bases outside gene matches: 1. The CDR3: CASSLQGANTEAFF. CDR3 DNA: TGCGCCAGCAGCTTACAGGGGGCAAACACTGAAGCTTTCTTT. The full variable domain, its missing parts supplied by reference TRBV5-1 and TRBJ1-1, is KAGVTQTPRYLIKTRGQQVTLSCSPISGHRSVSWYQQTPGQGLQFLFEYFSETQRNKGNFPGRFSGRQFSNSRSEMNVSTLELGDSALYLCASSLQGANTEAFFGQGTRLTVV.

This clonotype appeared a few times. This chain connects TRBV5-1 to TRBJ1-6, with D perhaps matching TRBD1 (5 bases). The CDR3 is 18 amino acids. Trimming removed 0 bases at V and 1 base at J, with 14 bases between. Per the germline V gene, CDR1 is SGHRS and CDR2 is YFSETQ. Written as DNA, the CDR3 is TGCGCCAGCAGCTTGGCCGGGACTGGAGCTTCCTATAATTCACCCCTCCACTTT. This encodes CASSLAGTGASYNSPLHF.

The CDR3 nucleotides are TGTGCCGTCTCACCGGGACAGGGGAGGGACTATGGCTACACCTTC. Translated: CAVSPGQGRDYGYTF. V gene TRBV10-3 combines with J gene TRBJ1-2, with 10 positions matching TRBD1. The CDR3 has 15 amino acids. The germline V gene encodes CDR1 ENHRY and CDR2 SYGVKD. V trimming: 11 bases; J trimming: 3 bases; junction bases outside the gene matches: 12.

The V call is TRBV2, the J call TRBJ2-1; TRBD1 aligns across 8 bases. J was trimmed by 7 bases and V by 6 bases; bases with no gene match: 11. In germline, CDR1 is SNHLY, CDR2 FYNNEI. The length of the CDR3 is 15 residues. The CDR3 here is CASRVDRGNGNEQFF. As DNA, the CDR3 is TGTGCCAGCAGGGTAGACAGGGGAAACGGGAATGAGCAGTTCTTC.

This clonotype was recorded at least ten times. The J gene is TRBJ1-1, the V gene TRBV29-1, with D uncertain. Germline lookup yields CDR1 SQVTM and CDR2 ANQGSEA. The CDR3 spans 13 residues. V was shortened by 1 base and J by 3 bases, with 9 bases between the two germline ends. The CDR3, as DNA: TGCAGCGTTGAAGTATCCCGGGACACTGAAGCTTTCTTT. This translates into CSVEVSRDTEAFF.

This clonotype was seen more than once but under ten times. This chain joins TRBV3-1 and TRBJ2-1; D possibly corresponds to TRBD2 (5 bases). The V end lost 0 bases, the J end lost 15 bases, and 15 bases lay between the germline ends. Germline values: CDR1 LGHDT, CDR2 YNNKEL (reference sequence). The CDR3 length is 13 residues. The DNA of the CDR3 is TGTGCCAGCAGCCAAGATAGAGGGTCGAGACTGTTCTTC. Amino acid sequence: CASSQDRGSRLFF.

This clonotype was seen a single time. The J gene is TRBJ2-3, the V gene TRBV24-1; the D call may be TRBD1 or TRBD2 (5 bases each). The CDR3 extends over 15 amino acids. CDR1 is KGHDR and CDR2 is SFDVKD in the germline V gene. Trimming took off 3 bases at V and 8 bases at J, with 17 bases between the two ends. The CDR3 DNA reads as TGTGCCACCAGTGATGGCCGGGACCACTTTGGTACGCAGTATTTT. Amino acids: CATSDGRDHFGTQYF.

This rearrangement joins TRBV12-3 or TRBV12-4 to TRBJ1-5, with D possibly being TRBD1 (6 bases). The CDR3 contains 17 residues. V was cut by 6 bases and J by 0 bases, with 18 bases left in between. This CDR3 is CASRPTGHRGSNQPQHF. CDR3 bases: TGTGCCAGCAGGCCCACGGGACACCGGGGTAGCAATCAGCCCCAGCATTTT.